This section outlines one T cell receptor (beta chain) sequence together with its context. The data stem from a study of human T cells and chemical hapten exposure. In the study overall: The variation in per-sample TCR yields arose mainly from small differences in pooled library volumes.

Indicated time point: patch test 2, 6 weeks after DPC sensitization. Stated treatment: therapeutic diphenylcyclopropenone sensitization with weekly scalp DPC. Germline lookup yields CDR1 SQVTM and CDR2 ANQGSEA. The length of the CDR3 is 15 residues. The V gene lost 5 bases and the J gene lost 3 bases, with 16 bases spanning the gap. TCRdb re-called the RACE reads with MiXCR, one entry per CDR3 protein. The repertoire consists of about 100,000 distinct CDR3 sequences, with roughly an eighth occurring once and the leading ten covering approximately 3.3%. The sequence was collected from a woman aged 40 to 55 with alopecia areata. Some clones in this sample may be carry-over from other donors' samples. This sample comprised whole blood, obtained in connection with sensitization to the hapten diphenylcyclopropenone (DPC). The chain has TRBV29-1 and TRBJ2-2; D is uncertain. Here the CDR3 DNA reads TGCAGCGTTTTATCAAGGCCGGCAGACACCGGGGAGCTGTTTTTT. Translation gives CSVLSRPADTGELFF.